A single sample is the source of the 4 T cell receptor beta chains below, sequenced in a study of CD8 T cells in ankylosing spondylitis. TCRdb recomputed calls from the 5' RACE reads with MiXCR, one row per CDR3 protein. This table has 190,000 or so distinct CDR3 sequences, around 13% appearing once. The sequenced material came from blood, either unsorted or a sorted T cell fraction (not recorded which). The receptors originated from a male donor with ankylosing spondylitis or in good health (not recorded which).

This clonotype was seen at least ten times. The chain employs TRBV29-1 and TRBJ2-4, with a weak D call TRBD1 (6 bases). Trimming took off 7 bases at V and 8 bases at J, with 15 bases between the two ends. There are 12 residues in the CDR3. CDR1 and CDR2 (germline): SQVTM, ANQGSEA. The CDR3 nucleotides read TGCAGCGCCGAGGACAGCTTGGACATTCAGTACTTC. Translating it yields CSAEDSLDIQYF.

This clonotype has at least ten counts. The chain is built from TRBV20-1 and TRBJ1-5, with D uncertain. Germline-derived CDR1 and CDR2 are DFQATT and SNEGSKA (reference sequence). The CDR3 contains 13 residues. With 0 bases removed from V and 6 bases from J, the gap between germline ends came to 9 bases. CDR3 residues: CSARDPRGQPQHF. CDR3 nucleotide sequence: TGCAGTGCTAGAGACCCTCGGGGTCAGCCCCAGCATTTT.

There are a few counts of this clonotype. CDR3: CASTQDAYEQYF. The CDR3 coding sequence is TGCGCCAGCACCCAGGACGCCTACGAGCAGTACTTC. This rearrangement joins TRBV10-2 to TRBJ2-7; no definite D call. There are 12 residues in the CDR3. V dropped 7 bases and J dropped 2 bases, with 9 bases sitting between them. Germline lookup yields CDR1 WSHSY and CDR2 SAAADI.

This clonotype was detected many times. The V and J genes are TRBV5-1 and TRBJ2-7; D not resolved. CDR3 size: 13 residues. The V end lost 0 bases, the J end lost 5 bases, and 9 bases lay between the germline ends. Germline CDR1 SGHRS, CDR2 YFSETQ. CDR3 protein: CASSLATDHEQYF. CDR3 coding DNA: TGCGCCAGCAGCTTGGCCACAGATCACGAGCAGTACTTC.